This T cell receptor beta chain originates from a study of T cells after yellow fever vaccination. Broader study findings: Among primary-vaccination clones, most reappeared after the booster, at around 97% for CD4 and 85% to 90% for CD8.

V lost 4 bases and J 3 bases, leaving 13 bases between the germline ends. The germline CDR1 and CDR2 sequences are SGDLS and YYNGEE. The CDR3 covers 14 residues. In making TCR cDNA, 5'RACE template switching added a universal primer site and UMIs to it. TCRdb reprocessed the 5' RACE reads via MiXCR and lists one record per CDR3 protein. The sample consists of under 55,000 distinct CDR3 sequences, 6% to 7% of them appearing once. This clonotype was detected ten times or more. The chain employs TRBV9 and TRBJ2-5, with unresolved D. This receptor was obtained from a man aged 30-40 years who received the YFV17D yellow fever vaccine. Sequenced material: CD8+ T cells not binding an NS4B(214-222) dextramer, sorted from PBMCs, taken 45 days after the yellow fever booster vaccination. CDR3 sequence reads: CASSPRYRKETQYF. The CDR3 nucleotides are TGTGCCAGCAGCCCGAGGTACCGAAAAGAGACCCAGTACTTC.